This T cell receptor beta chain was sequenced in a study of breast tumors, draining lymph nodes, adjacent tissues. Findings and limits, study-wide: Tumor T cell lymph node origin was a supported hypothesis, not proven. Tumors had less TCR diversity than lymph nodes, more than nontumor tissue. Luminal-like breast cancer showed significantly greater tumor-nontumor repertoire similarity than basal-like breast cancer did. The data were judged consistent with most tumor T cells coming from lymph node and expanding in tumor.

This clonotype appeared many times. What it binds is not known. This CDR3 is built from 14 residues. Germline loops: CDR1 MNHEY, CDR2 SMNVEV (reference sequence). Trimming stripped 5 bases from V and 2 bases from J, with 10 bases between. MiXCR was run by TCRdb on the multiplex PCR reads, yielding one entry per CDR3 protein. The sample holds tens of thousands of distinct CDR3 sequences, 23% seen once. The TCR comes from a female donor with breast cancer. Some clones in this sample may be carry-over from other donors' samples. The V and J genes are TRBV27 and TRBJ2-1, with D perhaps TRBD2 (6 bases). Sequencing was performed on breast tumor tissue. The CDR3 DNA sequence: TGTGCCAGCAGTCAGGGACTCACCTACAATGAGCAGTTCTTC. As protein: CASSQGLTYNEQFF.